Given below is one TCR beta chain in context. Its antigen is still unknown. In germline, CDR1 is KGHSH, CDR2 LQKENI. The CDR3 totals 16 residues. The ends were cut back, 6 bases at V and 4 bases at J, with 21 bases in the middle. What was sequenced were expressed TCRB transcripts, since all of the isolated RNA had been reverse transcribed. Produced via immunoSEQ multiplex PCR; TCRdb's table is partial and in-frame only. The repertoire holds 140,000 to 150,000 clones, 10% to 15% seen once, with 1.3% in the top ten. CD4+ cells of the naive, central memory, regulatory and stem cell-like memory types were sorted via CD45RO/CCR7/CD25/CD127/CD95/CD27. This record comes from a study of beta chain features in type 1 diabetes. Study-wide points: Among patients with Type 1 diabetes, TCRB CDR3s were moderately but significantly shorter in every one of the four CD4+ subsets. For TCRB rearrangement, an influence of HLA type remained unresolved here.

This TCR came from a man aged 18 to 30 with type 1 diabetes. The sequenced sample was central memory CD4+ T cells from blood. The chain links TRBV18 to TRBJ1-1, with TRBD1 as a possible D gene (6 bases). The DNA for the CDR3 is TGTGCCAGCTCGCCCTCGCCACAGGGTTCGGGCACTGAAGCTTTCTTT. Protein: CASSPSPQGSGTEAFF.